The 15 T cell receptor beta chains listed next were all sequenced from one sample in a study of T cells in Graves' hyperthyroidism and ophthalmopathy. Authors of the study amplified TCR beta CDR3 regions from RNA transcripts. HTBI primers were used for first-round RT-PCR of the TCR CDR3. MiXCR, applied by TCRdb to the multiplex PCR reads, yields one record per CDR3 protein. The sample records about 570,000 distinct CDR3 sequences, about 45% being singletons. Sequenced sample: peripheral blood or thyroid tissue (not recorded which). Source of these receptors: an adult woman with Graves' disease, either hyperthyroidism or ophthalmopathy (not recorded which).

This clonotype turned up a few times. The chain uses TRBV5-1 and TRBJ2-3, with no clear D. This CDR3 is built from 13 residues. Trimming pared 1 base from V and 0 bases from J, leaving 3 bases between. CDR1 is SGHRS and CDR2 is YFSETQ in the germline V gene. The CDR3 loop reads CASSLYSTDTQYF. The CDR3 DNA reads as TGCGCCAGCAGCTTGTACAGCACAGATACGCAGTATTTT.

With regard to this clonotype: The CDR3 does not close with the conserved phenylalanine or tryptophan, likely indicating a read error. V is TRBV20-1 and J is TRBJ2-7, with D uncertain. The CDR3 has 12 amino acids. Trimming removed 6 bases from V and 0 bases from J, with 9 bases in between. Looked up from germline, CDR1 is DFQATT and CDR2 is SNEGSKA (reference sequence). The CDR3 spells CSAAVSSYEQYL. CDR3 nucleotide sequence: TGCAGTGCGGCGGTTAGCTCCTACGAGCAGTACCTC.

The chain joins TRBV7-2 to TRBJ2-3, with D uncertain. The CDR3 totals 14 residues. V lost 4 bases and J 5 bases, leaving 13 bases between the germline ends. Germline CDR1 is SGHTA and CDR2 is FQGNSA. The CDR3 nucleotides are TGTGCCAGCAGCTCCCTGGACGGAGAAGATACGCAGTATTTT. Translated: CASSSLDGEDTQYF.

This clonotype has just a few counts. The J gene is TRBJ2-2, the V gene TRBV5-4; 13 bases match TRBD2. J lost 2 bases, V lost 2 bases, and 3 bases had no gene match. This CDR3 is 17 amino acids long. The germline gives CDR1 SGHNT, CDR2 YYREEE (reference sequence). This CDR3 is CASSLLAGGLNTGELFF. The CDR3 coding sequence is TGTGCCAGCAGCTTACTAGCGGGAGGGCTTAACACCGGGGAGCTGTTTTTT. Complete variable domain (other parts from reference TRBV5-4 and TRBJ2-2): ETGVTQSPTHLIKTRGQQVTLRCSSQSGHNTVSWYQQALGQGPQFIFQYYREEENGRGNFPPRFSGLQFPNYSSELNVNALELDDSALYLCASSLLAGGLNTGELFFGEGSRLTVL.

In this sample, this clonotype turned up a few times. The chain recombines TRBV20-1 with TRBJ1-5; no definite D call. The germline CDR1 and CDR2 sequences are DFQATT and SNEGSKA (reference sequence). There are 13 residues in the CDR3. V dropped 4 bases and J dropped 2 bases, with 9 bases sitting between them. CDR3 loop: CSANDNGNQPQHF. The CDR3 DNA sequence: TGCAGTGCTAACGACAATGGCAATCAGCCCCAGCATTTT.

The V and J genes are TRBV29-1 and TRBJ2-6; D call uncertain. This CDR3 is built from 13 residues. Trimming cost V 7 bases and J 0 bases, with 7 bases left between them. Germline V gives CDR1 SQVTM, CDR2 ANQGSEA. CDR3 in amino acids: CSALSSGANVLTF. CDR3 sequence (DNA): TGCAGCGCTTTAAGCTCTGGGGCCAACGTCCTGACTTTC.

Of note for this clonotype: A read error may be the cause here, since a much bigger clone is one base away. V and J are TRBV10-3 and TRBJ2-5, with D possibly matching TRBD1 (6 bases). Germline V gives CDR1 ENHRY, CDR2 SYGVKD. CDR3 size: 15 residues. The DNA for the CDR3 is TGTGCCAGCAGTTCCGGGCAGGCAGGGGAGGAGACCCAGTACTTC. It is translated as CASSSGQAGEETQYF.

Comment on this clonotype: Compared with germline, one end of the junction differs, possibly owing to a read error. The V call is TRBV9, the J call TRBJ2-5; D might be TRBD2 (6 bases). The CDR3 covers 17 residues. Germline loops: CDR1 SGDLS, CDR2 YYNGEE. CDR3 sequence (DNA): TGTGCCACCAGCCCTGGGTCCGGGACTGAAAACCAAGAGACCCAGTACTTC. Encoded protein: CATSPGSGTENQETQYF.

The genes are TRBV7-3 and TRBJ1-2, with D perhaps matching TRBD1 (5 bases). This CDR3 has 16 amino acids. V was shortened by 5 bases and J by 0 bases, with 16 bases between the two germline ends. Germline assignment: CDR1 SGHTA and CDR2 FQGTGA. For the CDR3, the DNA is TGTGCCAGCAGCCACGGCGGGGACCCTGCTAACTATGGCTACACCTTC. Its protein is CASSHGGDPANYGYTF.

The V call is TRBV7-2, the J call TRBJ2-7, with D maybe TRBD2 (5 bases). Germline values: CDR1 SGHTA, CDR2 FQGNSA. This CDR3 contains 14 residues. V was clipped by 5 bases and J by 7 bases, with 18 bases between them. The chain's CDR3 is CASSLWATPGEQYF. In DNA, the CDR3 is TGTGCCAGCAGCCTATGGGCTACCCCGGGGGAGCAGTACTTC.

The rearrangement joins TRBV24-1 to TRBJ2-2; TRBD2 agrees at 7 bases. Germline CDR1 KGHDR, CDR2 SFDVKD. CDR3 length: 16 amino acids. Trimming at V came to 9 bases and at J to 3 bases, leaving 12 bases not matched to a gene. CDR3 nucleotide sequence: TGTGCCACCCAATTGGGGCTAGCGGATTACACCGGGGAGCTGTTTTTT. Its protein is CATQLGLADYTGELFF.

The V and J genes are TRBV20-1 and TRBJ2-7; 7 bases fit TRBD2. CDR1 DFQATT and CDR2 SNEGSKA come from the germline V gene (reference sequence). The CDR3 is 14 amino acids. DNA for the CDR3: TGCAGCGTTGGCGGGCGGGAGCTCACCTACGAGCAGTACTTC. This translates into CSVGGRELTYEQYF.

V is TRBV24-1 and J is TRBJ2-2, with 9 bases that match TRBD1. The CDR3 sequence is 14 residues long. V was clipped by 4 bases and J by 10 bases; unmatched bases: 6. Germline CDR1 reads KGHDR; CDR2 reads SFDVKD. The CDR3 sequence is CATSDRGQGKELFF. Here the CDR3 DNA reads TGTGCCACCAGTGACCGGGGACAGGGCAAGGAGCTGTTTTTT.

The V and J genes are TRBV6-5 and TRBJ2-5; 9 positions agree with TRBD1. V lost 4 bases, J lost 5 bases, and 14 bases stayed unmatched. CDR1 is MNHEY and CDR2 is SVGAGI in the germline V gene. CDR3 size: 17 residues. This chain's CDR3 is CASSWPGQGRPTETQYF. CDR3 sequence (DNA): TGTGCCAGCAGTTGGCCGGGACAGGGACGTCCCACGGAGACCCAGTACTTC.

The CDR3 protein is CSVAGQGGNYEQYF. CDR3 in DNA: TGCAGCGTAGCGGGACAGGGAGGAAACTACGAGCAGTACTTC. The chain links TRBV29-1 to TRBJ2-7; TRBD1 matches at 9 bases. The length of the CDR3 is 14 residues. V was pared by 6 bases and J by 3 bases, with 9 bases of the junction left unmatched. CDR1 is SQVTM and CDR2 is ANQGSEA in the germline V gene.